Listed here are 10 T cell receptor beta chains from one sample, sequenced in a study of vaccination and CD4 T cells after COVID-19. The Oncomine TCR Beta short-read assay was applied to DNA of cultured CD4+ T cells. TCRdb fed the PCR reads into MiXCR, producing one record per CDR3 protein. The data hold 15,000 to 25,000 distinct CDR3 sequences, with less than 50% observed a single time. What these receptors recognize is not known. Treatment here: roughly 10-day PBMC culture with coronavirus spike peptide pools or control peptides (ViraFEST assay). The sequenced material came from cultured CD4+ T cells from blood. The receptors come from a human donor with COVID-19.

The chain uses TRBV7-9 and TRBJ2-5; 9 positions agree with TRBD2. Germline lookup yields CDR1 SEHNR and CDR2 FQNEAQ (reference sequence). CDR3 length: 15 residues. The V gene end was trimmed by 3 bases and the J gene end by 5 bases; junction bases not matched to a gene: 7. The CDR3: CASSLVVAGAETQYF. The CDR3 DNA is TGTGCCAGCAGCTTGGTCGTAGCGGGGGCTGAGACCCAGTACTTC.

The gene calls are TRBV20-1 and TRBJ2-7, with 7 positions matching TRBD1. The CDR3 length is 15 residues. Germline assignment: CDR1 DFQATT and CDR2 SNEGSKA (reference sequence). Trimming took 5 bases from V and 4 from J; bases not matched to a gene: 14. The CDR3 sequence is CSARRSGGIVYEQYF. CDR3 DNA: TGCAGTGCTCGGAGGTCAGGGGGTATTGTGTACGAGCAGTACTTC.

This sequence joins TRBV20-1 and TRBJ1-1; weak D call: TRBD1 (5 bases). The CDR3 spans 14 residues. Trimming removed 3 bases from V and 4 bases from J, with 15 bases in between. Germline V gives CDR1 DFQATT, CDR2 SNEGSKA (reference sequence). The CDR3 spells CSASYQGRGTEAFF. The CDR3 DNA sequence: TGCAGTGCTAGTTACCAGGGTAGGGGCACTGAAGCTTTCTTT.

There are a few counts of this clonotype. This chain joins TRBV25-1 and TRBJ1-2; D is unresolved. CDR1 is MGHDK and CDR2 is SYGVNS in the germline V gene. V gave up 3 bases and J gave up 0 bases, with 5 bases separating them. This CDR3 spans 13 amino acids. The CDR3 region has the DNA TGTGCCAGCAGTGACGCTCCTAACTATGGCTACACCTTC. This translates into CASSDAPNYGYTF.

This clonotype is large (0.1 to 1%) by share. This chain joins TRBV25-1 and TRBJ1-2; D is uncertain. V was trimmed by 1 base and J by 8 bases, leaving 11 bases between them. The CDR3 totals 13 residues. Looked up from germline, CDR1 is MGHDK and CDR2 is SYGVNS. The CDR3 is CASSELSGLGYTF. The CDR3 coding sequence is TGTGCCAGCAGTGAATTATCCGGGTTGGGCTACACCTTC.

The chain couples TRBV6-1 to TRBJ2-7; 9 bases are a match to TRBD1. From germline, CDR1 is MNHNS and CDR2 SASEGT. The CDR3 is 14 residues long. V lost 3 bases, J lost 2 bases, and 2 bases stayed unmatched. The CDR3 bases are TGTGCCAGCAGTGACGGGACAGGGACCTACGAGCAGTACTTC. Its translation: CASSDGTGTYEQYF.

This chain connects TRBV20-1 to TRBJ2-3; TRBD2 matches 15 bases. V trimming: 6 bases; J trimming: 5 bases; junction bases outside the gene matches: 9. Germline V gene lookup returns CDR1 DFQATT and CDR2 SNEGSKA (reference sequence). The CDR3 totals 16 residues. The CDR3 DNA reads as TGCAGTGCCCAGCGGACTAGCGGGAGGGTGGGAGATACGCAGTATTTT. Encoded protein: CSAQRTSGRVGDTQYF.

This clonotype came up a few times. The genes are TRBV30 and TRBJ2-6; TRBD1 matches 7 bases. The CDR3 is 15 amino acids. The germline CDR1 and CDR2 sequences are GTSNPN and SVGIG (reference sequence). The ends lost 0 bases at V and 2 bases at J; junction bases unmatched: 1. DNA for the CDR3: TGTGCCTGGAGTGTAGGGACAGCTGGGGCCAACGTCCTGACTTTC. This sequence encodes CAWSVGTAGANVLTF.

The CDR3 protein is CASSPHPRTDTQYF. CDR3 nucleotide sequence: TGTGCCAGCAGCCCCCACCCCCGCACAGATACGCAGTATTTT. V and J are TRBV11-3 and TRBJ2-3, with D unclear. Germline-derived CDR1 and CDR2 are SGHNT and YENEEA. The CDR3 runs 14 residues. Trimming pared 5 bases from V and 1 base from J, leaving 10 bases between. The full variable domain, with the rest looked up from reference TRBV11-3 and TRBJ2-3, is EAGVVQSPRYKIIEKKQPVAFWCNPISGHNTLYWYLQNLGQGPELLIRYENEEAVDDSQLPKDRFSAERLKGVDSTLKIQPAELGDSAVYLCASSPHPRTDTQYFGPGTRLTVL.

J is TRBJ1-2 and V is TRBV2, with 7 bases fitting TRBD1. The CDR3 has 15 amino acids. Germline V gives CDR1 SNHLY, CDR2 FYNNEI. V lost 4 bases, J lost 8 bases, and 13 bases stayed unmatched. In nucleotides, the CDR3 is TGTGCCAGCAGTGCCAATTCGCAGGGGGTCGAGGGCTACACCTTC. This codes for CASSANSQGVEGYTF.